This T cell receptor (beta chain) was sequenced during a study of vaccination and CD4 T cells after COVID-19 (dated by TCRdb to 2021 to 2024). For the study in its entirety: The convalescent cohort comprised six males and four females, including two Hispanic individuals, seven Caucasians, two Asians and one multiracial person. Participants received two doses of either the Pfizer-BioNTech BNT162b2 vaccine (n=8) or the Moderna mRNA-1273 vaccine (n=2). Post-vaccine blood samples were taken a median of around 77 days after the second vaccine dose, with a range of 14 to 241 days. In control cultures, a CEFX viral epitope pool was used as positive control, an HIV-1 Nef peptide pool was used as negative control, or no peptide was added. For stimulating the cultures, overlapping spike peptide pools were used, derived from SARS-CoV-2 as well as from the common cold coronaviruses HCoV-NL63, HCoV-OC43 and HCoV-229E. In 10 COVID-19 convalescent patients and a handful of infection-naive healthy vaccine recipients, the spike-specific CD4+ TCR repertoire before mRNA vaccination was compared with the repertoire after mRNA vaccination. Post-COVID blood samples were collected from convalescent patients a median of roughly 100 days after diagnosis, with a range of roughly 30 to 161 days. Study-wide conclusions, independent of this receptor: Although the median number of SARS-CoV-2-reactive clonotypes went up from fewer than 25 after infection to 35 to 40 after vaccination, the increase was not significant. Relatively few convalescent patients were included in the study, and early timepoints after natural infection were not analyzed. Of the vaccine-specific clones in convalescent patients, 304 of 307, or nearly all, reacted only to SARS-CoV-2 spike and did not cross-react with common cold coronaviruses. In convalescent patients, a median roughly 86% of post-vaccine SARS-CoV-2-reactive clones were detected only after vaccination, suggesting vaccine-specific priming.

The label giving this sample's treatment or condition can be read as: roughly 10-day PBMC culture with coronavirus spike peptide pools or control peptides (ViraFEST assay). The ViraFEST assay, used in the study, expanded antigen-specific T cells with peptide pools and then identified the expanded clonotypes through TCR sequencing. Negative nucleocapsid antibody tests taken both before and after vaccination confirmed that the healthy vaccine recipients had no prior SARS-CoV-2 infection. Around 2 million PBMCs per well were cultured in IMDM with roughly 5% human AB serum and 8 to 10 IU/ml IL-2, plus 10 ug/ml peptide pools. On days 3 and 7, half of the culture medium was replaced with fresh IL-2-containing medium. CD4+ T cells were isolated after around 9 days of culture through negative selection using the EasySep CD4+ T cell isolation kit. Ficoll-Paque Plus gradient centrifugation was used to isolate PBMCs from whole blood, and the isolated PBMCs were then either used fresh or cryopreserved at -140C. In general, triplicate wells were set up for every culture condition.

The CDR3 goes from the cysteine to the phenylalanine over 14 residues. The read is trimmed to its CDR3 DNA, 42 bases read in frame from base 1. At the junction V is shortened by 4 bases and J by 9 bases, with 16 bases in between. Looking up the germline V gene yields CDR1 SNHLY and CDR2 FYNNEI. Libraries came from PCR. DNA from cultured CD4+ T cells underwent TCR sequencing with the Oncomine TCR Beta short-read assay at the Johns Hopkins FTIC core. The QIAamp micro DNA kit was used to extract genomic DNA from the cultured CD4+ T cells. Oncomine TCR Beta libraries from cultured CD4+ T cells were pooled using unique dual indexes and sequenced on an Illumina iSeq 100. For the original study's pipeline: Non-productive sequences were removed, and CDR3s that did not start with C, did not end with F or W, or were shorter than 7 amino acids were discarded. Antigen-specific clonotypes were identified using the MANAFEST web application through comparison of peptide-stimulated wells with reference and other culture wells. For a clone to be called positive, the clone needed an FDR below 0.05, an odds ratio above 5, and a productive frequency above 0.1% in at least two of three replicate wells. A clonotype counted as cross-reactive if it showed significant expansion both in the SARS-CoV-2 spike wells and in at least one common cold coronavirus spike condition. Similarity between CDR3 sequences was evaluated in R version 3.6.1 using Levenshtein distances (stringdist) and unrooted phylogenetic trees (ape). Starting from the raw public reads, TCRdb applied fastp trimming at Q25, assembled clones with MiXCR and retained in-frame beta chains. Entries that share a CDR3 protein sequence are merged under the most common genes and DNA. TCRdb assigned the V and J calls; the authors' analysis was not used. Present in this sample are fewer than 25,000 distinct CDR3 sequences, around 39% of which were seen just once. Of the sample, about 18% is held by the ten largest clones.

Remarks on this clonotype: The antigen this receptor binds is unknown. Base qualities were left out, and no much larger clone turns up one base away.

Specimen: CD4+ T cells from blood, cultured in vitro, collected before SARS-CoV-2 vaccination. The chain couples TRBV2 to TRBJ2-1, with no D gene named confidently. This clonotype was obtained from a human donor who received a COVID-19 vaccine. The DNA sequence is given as TGTGCCAGCAGTGTCACGGGTAGGATGGGTGAGCAGTTCTTC. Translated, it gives CASSVTGRMGEQFF.